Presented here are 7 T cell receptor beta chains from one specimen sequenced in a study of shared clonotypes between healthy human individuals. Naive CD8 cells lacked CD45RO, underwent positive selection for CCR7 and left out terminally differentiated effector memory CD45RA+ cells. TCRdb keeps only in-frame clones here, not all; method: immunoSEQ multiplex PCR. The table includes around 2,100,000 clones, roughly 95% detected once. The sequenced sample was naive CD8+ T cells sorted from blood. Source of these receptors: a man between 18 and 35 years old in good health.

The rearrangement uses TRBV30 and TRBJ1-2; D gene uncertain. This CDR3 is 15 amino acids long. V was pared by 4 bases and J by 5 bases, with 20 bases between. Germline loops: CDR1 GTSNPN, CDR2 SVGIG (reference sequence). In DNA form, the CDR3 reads TGTGCCTGGAATAATCCGCCATTTTCCCTTTATGGCTACACCTTC. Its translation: CAWNNPPFSLYGYTF.

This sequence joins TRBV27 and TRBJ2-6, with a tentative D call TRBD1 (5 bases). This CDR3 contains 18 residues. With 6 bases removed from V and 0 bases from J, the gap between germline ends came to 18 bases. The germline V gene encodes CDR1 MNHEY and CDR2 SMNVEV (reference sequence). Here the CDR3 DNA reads TGTGCCAGCAGCTTGAACCTAGGGGCACACTCTGGGGCCAACGTCCTGACTTTC. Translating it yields CASSLNLGAHSGANVLTF.

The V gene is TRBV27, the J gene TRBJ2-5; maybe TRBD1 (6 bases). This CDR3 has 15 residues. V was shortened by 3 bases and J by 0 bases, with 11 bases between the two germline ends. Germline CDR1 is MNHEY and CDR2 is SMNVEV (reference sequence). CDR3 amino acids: CASSLDSSYQETQYF. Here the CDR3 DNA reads TGTGCCAGCAGTTTGGACAGCAGTTACCAAGAGACCCAGTACTTC.

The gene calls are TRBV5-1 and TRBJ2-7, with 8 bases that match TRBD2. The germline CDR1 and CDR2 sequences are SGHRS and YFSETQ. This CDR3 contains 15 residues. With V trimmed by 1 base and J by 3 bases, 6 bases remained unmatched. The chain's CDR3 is CASSLTSGLGYEQYF. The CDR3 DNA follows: TGCGCCAGCAGCTTGACTAGCGGACTCGGCTACGAGCAGTACTTC.

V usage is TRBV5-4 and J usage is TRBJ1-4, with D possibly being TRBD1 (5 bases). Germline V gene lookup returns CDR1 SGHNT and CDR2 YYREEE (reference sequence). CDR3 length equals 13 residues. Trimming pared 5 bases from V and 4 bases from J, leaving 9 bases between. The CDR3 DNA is TGTGCCAGCAGGAGGGGCGATAATGAAAAACTGTTTTTT. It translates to CASRRGDNEKLFF.

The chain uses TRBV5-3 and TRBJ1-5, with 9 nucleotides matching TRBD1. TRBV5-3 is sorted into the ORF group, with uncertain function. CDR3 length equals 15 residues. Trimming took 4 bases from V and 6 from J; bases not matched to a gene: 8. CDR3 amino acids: CARSLRTGVIQPQHF. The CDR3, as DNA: TGTGCCAGAAGCCTTCGGACAGGGGTTATTCAGCCCCAGCATTTT.

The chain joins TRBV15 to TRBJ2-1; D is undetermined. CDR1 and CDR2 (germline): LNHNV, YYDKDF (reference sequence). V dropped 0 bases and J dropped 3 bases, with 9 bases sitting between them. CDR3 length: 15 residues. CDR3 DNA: TGTGCCACCAGCAGAGAGGGCCGGCTCTACAATGAGCAGTTCTTC. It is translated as CATSREGRLYNEQFF.